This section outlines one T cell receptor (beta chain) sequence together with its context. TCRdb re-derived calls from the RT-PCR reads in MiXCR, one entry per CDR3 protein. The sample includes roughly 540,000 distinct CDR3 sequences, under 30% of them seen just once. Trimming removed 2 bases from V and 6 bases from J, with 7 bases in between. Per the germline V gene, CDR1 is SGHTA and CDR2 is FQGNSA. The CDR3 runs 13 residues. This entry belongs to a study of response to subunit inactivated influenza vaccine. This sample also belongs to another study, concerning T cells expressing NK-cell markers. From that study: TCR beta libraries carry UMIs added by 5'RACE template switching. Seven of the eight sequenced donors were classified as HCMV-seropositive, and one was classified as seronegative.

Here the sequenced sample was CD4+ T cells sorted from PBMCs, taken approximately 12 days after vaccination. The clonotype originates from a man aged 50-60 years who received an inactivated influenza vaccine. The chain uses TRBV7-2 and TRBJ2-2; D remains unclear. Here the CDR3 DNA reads TGTGCCAGCAGCTTACGGTGGGCCGGGGAGCTGTTTTTT. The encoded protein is CASSLRWAGELFF.